Shown below are 27 T cell receptor beta chains from a single sample sequenced in a study of blood T cell repertoires in COVID-19. Measured with immunoSEQ multiplex PCR; TCRdb has only the in-frame clones, and not every one. The top ten clones hold roughly 7.7% of a sample with roughly 200,000 clones, roughly 85% of them seen once. The sample consisted of peripheral blood. The receptors derive from a woman aged 60 to 75 with acute or convalescent COVID-19.

This sequence joins TRBV3-1 (or the pseudogene TRBV3-2) and TRBJ2-7, with D perhaps matching TRBD2 (5 bases). This CDR3 region has 16 residues. V shed 1 base and J shed 1 base, with 14 bases lying between them. Germline CDR1 reads LGHDT; CDR2 reads YNNKEL (reference sequence). The DNA of the CDR3 is TGTGCCAGCAGCCAAGGACTAAGCCGGAATTCCTACGAGCAGTACTTC. Its protein product is CASSQGLSRNSYEQYF.

This sequence joins TRBV19 and TRBJ2-1; 10 bases fit TRBD2. Trimming took 5 bases from V and 10 from J; bases not matched to a gene: 2. Germline-derived CDR1 and CDR2 are LNHDA and SQIVND (reference sequence). This CDR3 has 12 residues. CDR3 amino acids: CASSRTSGEQFF. The DNA for the CDR3 is TGTGCCAGTAGTCGGACTAGCGGCGAGCAGTTCTTC.

The chain recombines TRBV30 with TRBJ1-1; TRBD1 is a possible D gene (5 bases). The CDR3 consists of 14 residues. The V gene's germline CDR1 is GTSNPN and CDR2 SVGIG (reference sequence). With 0 bases removed from V and 0 bases from J, the gap between germline ends came to 8 bases. The CDR3 sequence: CAWSVWGVNTEAFF. The CDR3 DNA follows: TGTGCCTGGAGTGTTTGGGGGGTGAACACTGAAGCTTTCTTT.

The chain uses TRBV7-8 and TRBJ1-1; TRBD1 matches 9 bases. Germline lookup yields CDR1 SGHVS and CDR2 FQNEAQ. This CDR3 is built from 15 residues. V lost 5 bases, J lost 0 bases, and 4 bases stayed unmatched. CDR3 loop: CASSADRGMNTEAFF. Written as DNA, the CDR3 is TGTGCCAGCAGCGCCGACAGGGGGATGAACACTGAAGCTTTCTTT. The full variable domain, its missing parts supplied by reference TRBV7-8 and TRBJ1-1, is GAGVSQSPRYKVAKRGQDVALRCDPISGHVSLFWYQQALGQGPEFLTYFQNEAQLDKSGLPSDRFFAERPEGSVSTLKIQRTQQEDSAVYLCASSADRGMNTEAFFGQGTRLTVV.

This chain uses TRBV11-3 with TRBJ2-3; 12 bases fit TRBD2. CDR3 size: 14 residues. CDR1 and CDR2 from the germline V gene are SGHNT and YENEEA. After removal of 3 bases from V and 5 bases from J, the junction contained 0 bases not matched to a gene. The CDR3 region has the DNA TGTGCCAGCAGCTTGGGACTAGCGGGAGATACGCAGTATTTT. Residues: CASSLGLAGDTQYF.

This sequence joins TRBV7-3 and TRBJ2-1; 8 bases are a match to TRBD2. Germline lookup yields CDR1 SGHTA and CDR2 FQGTGA. This CDR3 is 16 amino acids long. Trimming removed 0 bases from V and 10 bases from J; junction bases left unmatched: 11. The CDR3 region is CASSLTPGLGGGEQFF. The DNA for the CDR3 is TGTGCCAGCAGCTTAACCCCGGGACTAGGAGGAGGCGAGCAGTTCTTC.

The J gene is TRBJ2-3, the V gene TRBV9, with 9 bases matching TRBD2. J lost 3 bases, V lost 0 bases, and 5 bases had no gene match. The CDR3 consists of 16 residues. Germline V gene data show CDR1 as SGDLS and CDR2 as YYNGEE. CDR3 loop: CASSVVPSGTTDTQYF. DNA for the CDR3: TGTGCCAGCAGCGTAGTCCCTAGCGGGACTACAGATACGCAGTATTTT.

The sample holds one count of this clone. This sequence joins TRBV9 and TRBJ1-5, with D possibly being TRBD1 (6 bases). The CDR3 length is 14 residues. V dropped 3 bases and J dropped 9 bases, with 16 bases sitting between them. The germline gives CDR1 SGDLS, CDR2 YYNGEE. The CDR3 DNA is TGTGCCAGCAGCGACTCCGGGACACCACGGCCCCAGCATTTT. Translating gives CASSDSGTPRPQHF.

The rearrangement links TRBV6-5 to TRBJ2-2; TRBD1 aligns across 8 bases. Unmatched junction bases numbered 3, after V lost 6 bases and J lost 6 bases. Germline V gives CDR1 MNHEY, CDR2 SVGAGI. The CDR3 extends over 13 amino acids. The CDR3 here is CASRTGASGELFF. Written as DNA, the CDR3 is TGTGCCAGCAGGACAGGGGCGTCCGGGGAGCTGTTTTTT.

This clone turned up a few times. CDR3 DNA: TGCGCCAGCAGCTTGGACAGTCGCGAGACCCAGTACTTC. Its translation is CASSLDSRETQYF. The J gene is TRBJ2-5, the V gene TRBV5-1; D is uncertain. From germline, CDR1 is SGHRS and CDR2 YFSETQ. This CDR3 has 13 residues. The V gene lost 0 bases and the J gene lost 5 bases, with 8 bases spanning the gap.

The chain employs TRBV24-1 and TRBJ2-5; D perhaps matches TRBD1 (5 bases). Germline CDR1 is KGHDR and CDR2 is SFDVKD. Trimming pared 4 bases from V and 5 bases from J, leaving 13 bases between. The CDR3 is 14 residues long. The CDR3: CATSENTGVETQYF. The CDR3 DNA follows: TGTGCCACCAGTGAGAACACAGGCGTGGAGACCCAGTACTTC.

This chain joins TRBV5-1 and TRBJ2-7, with 7 positions matching TRBD1. The germline V gene encodes CDR1 SGHRS and CDR2 YFSETQ. J lost 3 bases, V lost 3 bases, and 9 bases had no gene match. This CDR3 comprises 15 residues. This CDR3 reads CASSSGTAKDYEQYV. Written as DNA, the CDR3 is TGCGCCAGCAGCTCCGGGACAGCTAAAGACTACGAGCAGTACGTC.

This clone was observed a single time. The gene calls are TRBV19 and TRBJ1-5; D may be TRBD1 (5 bases). This CDR3 has 14 amino acids. Trimming shortened V by 4 bases and J by 8 bases, and 15 bases separated the two germline ends. CDR1 and CDR2 from the germline V gene are LNHDA and SQIVND (reference sequence). The CDR3 DNA reads as TGTGCCAGTAGTACGGACACCTCAATAAAGCCCCAGCATTTT. Protein product: CASSTDTSIKPQHF.

The chain employs TRBV7-9 and TRBJ1-2; 9 bases align to TRBD1. The CDR3 is 16 amino acids. The V segment lost 0 bases and the J segment 7 bases; nucleotides outside the gene matches: 9. Looked up from germline, CDR1 is SEHNR and CDR2 is FQNEAQ (reference sequence). In DNA form, the CDR3 reads TGTGCCAGCAGCTTAGCGGGGGCGGGACAGGGCCGTGGCTACACCTTC. Translating gives CASSLAGAGQGRGYTF. Filled out from reference TRBV7-9 and TRBJ1-2, the complete variable domain reads DTGVSQNPRHKITKRGQNVTFRCDPISEHNRLYWYRQTLGQGPEFLTYFQNEAQLEKSRLLSDRFSAERPKGSFSTLEIQRTEQGDSAMYLCASSLAGAGQGRGYTFGSGTRLTVV.

The chain uses TRBV11-1 and TRBJ2-3; D gene unclear. Between the trimmed V and J ends, which lost 3 bases and 0 bases, there was a span of 7 bases. Per germline, CDR1 SGHAT and CDR2 FQDESV (reference sequence). The CDR3 covers 14 residues. The CDR3 spells CASSLAVSTDTQYF. In nucleotides, the CDR3 is TGTGCCAGCAGCTTGGCGGTCAGCACAGATACGCAGTATTTT.

This rearrangement joins TRBV19 to TRBJ1-1; D not resolved. V was trimmed by 5 bases and J by 4 bases, leaving 14 bases between them. Germline V gene data show CDR1 as LNHDA and CDR2 as SQIVND (reference sequence). The CDR3 runs 14 residues. CDR3 sequence: CASSPKEWSTEAFF. DNA for the CDR3: TGTGCCAGTAGTCCCAAGGAGTGGAGCACTGAAGCTTTCTTT.

The CDR3 DNA reads as TGTGCCAGCAGCCGGACTAGCGGCTCCTACAATGAGCAGTTCTTC. Translation: CASSRTSGSYNEQFF. The chain recombines TRBV7-8 with TRBJ2-1, with TRBD2 matching 10 bases. V lost 5 bases to trimming and J lost 0 bases; unmatched junction nucleotides: 1. CDR3 size: 15 residues. CDR1 is SGHVS and CDR2 is FQNEAQ in the germline V gene.

This clone was counted ten times or more. This sequence joins TRBV9 and TRBJ1-4; D may be TRBD1 (6 bases). The CDR3 is 17 amino acids. V lost 4 bases to trimming and J lost 7 bases, with 23 bases between them. Germline V gene lookup returns CDR1 SGDLS and CDR2 YYNGEE. CDR3 sequence: CASSPHGGRGGSEKLFF. The CDR3 region has the DNA TGTGCCAGCAGCCCCCACGGTGGCAGGGGTGGTAGTGAAAAACTGTTTTTT.

This sequence joins TRBV6-9 and TRBJ1-1; 8 bases are a match to TRBD1. Germline V CDR1 and CDR2: MNHGY, SVAAGI. The V gene end was trimmed by 9 bases and the J gene end by 4 bases; junction bases not matched to a gene: 7. This CDR3 is 13 amino acids long. The CDR3 DNA sequence: TGTGCCAGACAAGACAGGGGAGGCACTGAAGCTTTCTTT. Its protein product is CARQDRGGTEAFF.

This chain's CDR3 is CASSQGSLGQYSNQPQHF. CDR3 nucleotide sequence: TGTGCCAGCAGCCAAGGCTCCCTCGGACAGTATAGCAATCAGCCCCAGCATTTT. The chain employs TRBV3-1 (or the pseudogene TRBV3-2) and TRBJ1-5; a possible D gene is TRBD1 (6 bases). The CDR3 sequence is 18 residues long. Trimming left V 1 base short and J 0 bases short, with 16 bases between. The germline gives CDR1 LGHDT, CDR2 YNNKEL (reference sequence).

The chain links TRBV12-3 or TRBV12-4 to TRBJ1-1, with a weak D call TRBD1 (6 bases). V lost 6 bases and J 1 base, leaving 9 bases between the germline ends. The CDR3 runs to 13 residues. CDR3 amino acids: CASSWTENTEAFF. CDR3 coding DNA: TGTGCCAGCAGCTGGACAGAGAACACTGAAGCTTTCTTT.

The chain combines TRBV30 with TRBJ2-7; a weak D match, TRBD1 (5 bases). CDR1 and CDR2 (germline): GTSNPN, SVGIG (reference sequence). Trimming removed 3 bases at V and 3 bases at J, with 12 bases between. CDR3 length: 13 residues. As DNA, the CDR3 is TGTGCCTGGAGGGCGACAGACCGCTACGAGCAGTACGTC. Its translation is CAWRATDRYEQYV.

V and J are TRBV20-1 and TRBJ2-7; the D gene is possibly TRBD2 (5 bases). Germline assignment: CDR1 DFQATT and CDR2 SNEGSKA (reference sequence). The V end lost 3 bases, the J end lost 6 bases, and 18 bases lay between the germline ends. This CDR3 spans 14 amino acids. The CDR3 sequence is CSASLDSPASEQYF. The DNA of the CDR3 is TGCAGTGCTAGTCTGGACTCCCCGGCCTCCGAGCAGTACTTC.

CDR3 region: CASSLGPGGDEAFF. CDR3 nucleotides: TGTGCCAGCAGCTTAGGACCAGGGGGCGATGAAGCTTTCTTT. This sequence joins TRBV7-9 and TRBJ1-1; TRBD1 matches 8 bases. CDR3 length equals 14 residues. Germline V gives CDR1 SEHNR, CDR2 FQNEAQ (reference sequence). The V gene end was trimmed by 1 base and the J gene end by 7 bases; junction bases not matched to a gene: 5. Combining the CDR3 with reference TRBV7-9 and TRBJ1-1 gives the whole variable domain DTGVSQNPRHKITKRGQNVTFRCDPISEHNRLYWYRQTLGQGPEFLTYFQNEAQLEKSRLLSDRFSAERPKGSFSTLEIQRTEQGDSAMYLCASSLGPGGDEAFFGQGTRLTVV.

This clone has just a few counts. This chain connects TRBV6-4 to TRBJ2-1; a weak D match, TRBD1 (5 bases). Between the trimmed V and J ends, which lost 3 bases and 13 bases, there was a span of 16 bases. The V gene's germline CDR1 is MRHNA and CDR2 SNTAGT. The CDR3 covers 13 residues. The CDR3 sequence is CASSDLGQGRQFF. The CDR3 nucleotides read TGTGCCAGCAGTGATTTAGGCCAGGGCCGACAGTTCTTC.

The J gene is TRBJ2-3, the V gene TRBV6-5, with D hard to call. The CDR3 has 13 residues. Per the germline V gene, CDR1 is MNHEY and CDR2 is SVGAGI. The germline V and J ends were trimmed by 0 bases and 6 bases, with 7 bases remaining between them. For the CDR3, the DNA is TGTGCCAGCAGTTACTCGCTCTACGATACGCAGTATTTT. This encodes CASSYSLYDTQYF.

The rearrangement links TRBV7-8 to TRBJ1-6; 8 nucleotides agree with TRBD1. The CDR3 is 14 residues long. In germline, CDR1 is SGHVS, CDR2 FQNEAQ. Trimming at V came to 5 bases and at J to 5 bases, leaving 2 bases not matched to a gene. The CDR3 here is CASSPGGNNSPLHF. The CDR3, as DNA: TGTGCCAGCAGCCCAGGGGGCAATAATTCACCCCTCCACTTT. Based on the CDR3 plus reference TRBV7-8 and TRBJ1-6, the full variable domain is GAGVSQSPRYKVAKRGQDVALRCDPISGHVSLFWYQQALGQGPEFLTYFQNEAQLDKSGLPSDRFFAERPEGSVSTLKIQRTQQEDSAVYLCASSPGGNNSPLHFGNGTRLTVT.